This TCR beta chain was recovered during a study of blood T cell repertoires in COVID-19. TCRdb's table, derived via immunoSEQ multiplex PCR, lists solely in-frame clones and lacks some. The sample gives roughly 39,000 clones, approximately 94% of which show up once; 4.1% is in the top ten. Germline-derived CDR1 and CDR2 are KGHSH and LQKENI. The CDR3 is 13 amino acids. This clone was counted once. A junction boundary mismatches the germline segment, possibly from a read error. This TCR was recovered from a human donor with active COVID-19. The donor label of this sample is uncertain. Sequencing was carried out using peripheral blood. The V gene is TRBV18, the J gene TRBJ2-7, with a tentative D call TRBD2 (5 bases). This CDR3 reads CASSPTISDEQYF. In DNA, the CDR3 is TGTGCCAGCTCACCGACTATCTCCGACGAGCAGTACTTC. Full variable domain (rest looked up from reference TRBV18 and TRBJ2-7): NAGVMQNPRHLVRRRGQEARLRCSPMKGHSHVYWYRQLPEEGLKFMVYLQKENIIDESGMPKERFSAEFPKEGPSILRIQQVVRGDSAAYFCASSPTISDEQYFGPGTRLTVT.